The rows below give T cell receptor beta chains drawn from one sample of a study of cytomegalovirus exposure and HLA in healthy donors. The assay was immunoSEQ multiplex PCR, and TCRdb's table has in-frame clones only and misses some. Counted here are around 97,000 clones, more than 65% occurring once; the ten biggest clones make up 10%. Sequencing was done on a sample of PBMCs. The source of these receptors is a woman between 18 and 29 years old in good health and CMV-seropositive. Each CDR3 is given with its conserved first and last residue. A D gene is named only where the DNA matches it firmly. Clone size is not always given. Where it is, it says once, few, many or a class for expanded clones.

V	length	J	D	size	CDR3	DNA
TRBV27	15	TRBJ1-6	.	few	CASSFSGDQSSPLHF	TGTGCCAGCAGTTTCTCAGGGGATCAAAGTTCACCCCTCCACTTT
TRBV4-3	17	TRBJ2-1	TRBD1	.	CASSQGIRDRVASEQFF	TGCGCCAGCAGCCAGGGCATCCGGGACAGGGTCGCATCTGAGCAGTTCTTC
TRBV18	14	TRBJ2-2	.	.	CASSPEVFTGELFF	TGTGCCAGCTCACCAGAGGTGTTCACCGGGGAGCTGTTTTTT
TRBV6-5	16	TRBJ2-7	TRBD2	.	CASSYIPAGGLYEQYF	TGTGCCAGCAGTTACATCCCAGCGGGGGGGCTTTACGAGCAGTACTTC
TRBV19	14	TRBJ1-6	TRBD1	.	CASRKDRGLPPLHF	TGTGCCAGTAGGAAGGACAGGGGGCTCCCACCCCTCCACTTT
TRBV19	17	TRBJ2-1	TRBD2	.	CASSLYPSGSSYNEQFF	TGTGCCAGTAGTCTTTACCCTAGCGGGAGCTCCTACAATGAGCAGTTCTTC
TRBV7-3	14	TRBJ1-3	.	.	CASSSQGSGNTIYF	TGTGCCAGCAGCTCGCAGGGGTCTGGAAACACCATATATTTT
TRBV5-1	16	TRBJ2-7	.	once	CASSLMVGGENYEQYF	TGCGCCAGCAGCTTGATGGTAGGGGGTGAGAACTACGAGCAGTACTTC
TRBV7-2	17	TRBJ2-5	.	.	CASSLGLGHRVQETQYF	TGTGCCAGCAGCTTAGGGCTGGGACACAGGGTACAAGAGACCCAGTACTTC
TRBV7-6	15	TRBJ1-3	.	many	CASSTSRLSGNTIYF	TGTGCCAGCAGCACGTCCCGACTCTCTGGAAACACCATATATTTT
TRBV6-6	15	TRBJ1-2	.	.	CASRLTGLSNYGYTF	TGTGCCAGCAGACTCACAGGGTTATCTAACTATGGCTACACCTTC
TRBV30	17	TRBJ1-5	.	.	CAWSRTESLYSNQPQHF	TGTGCCTGGTCAAGGACAGAGTCATTGTATAGCAATCAGCCCCAGCATTTT
TRBV7-9	17	TRBJ2-7	TRBD2	.	CASSITSGGPPNYEQYF	TGTGCCAGCAGCATCACTAGCGGGGGGCCTCCCAACTACGAGCAGTACTTC
TRBV5-6	14	TRBJ1-6	.	.	CASSLFTANSPLHF	TGTGCCAGCAGCTTGTTCACTGCGAATTCACCCCTCCACTTT
TRBV7-9	15	TRBJ1-1	.	.	CASSLVPGVHTEAFF	TGTGCCAGCAGCTTAGTTCCAGGGGTGCACACTGAAGCTTTCTTT
TRBV2	13	TRBJ1-2	.	.	CASDLTRNYGYTF	TGTGCCAGCGACCTGACACGAAACTATGGCTACACCTTC
TRBV5-3	17	TRBJ2-3	TRBD1	once	CARSLALGDRGLGTQYF	TGTGCCAGAAGCTTGGCCTTGGGAGACAGGGGGCTAGGTACGCAGTATTTT
TRBV29-1	12	TRBJ2-2	TRBD1	.	CSAYRGTGELFF	TGCAGCGCGTACAGGGGCACCGGGGAGCTGTTTTTT
TRBV27	14	TRBJ2-3	TRBD1	.	CASSLGQGTDTQYF	TGTGCCAGCAGCCTGGGACAGGGAACAGATACGCAGTATTTT
TRBV9	16	TRBJ2-3	TRBD1	.	CASSAGTGTMTDTQYF	TGTGCCAGCAGCGCGGGGACAGGGACTATGACAGATACGCAGTATTTT
TRBV7-9	14	TRBJ1-1	TRBD1	once	CASTLDRGRTEAFF	TGTGCCAGCACCTTGGACAGGGGGCGAACTGAAGCTTTCTTT
TRBV29-1	14	TRBJ2-7	.	.	CSVGDSWSSYEQYF	TGCAGCGTTGGGGACTCCTGGAGCTCCTACGAGCAGTACTTC
TRBV27	12	TRBJ2-7	.	.	CASRGETYEQYF	TGTGCCAGCAGAGGAGAGACCTACGAGCAGTACTTC